The 30 T cell receptor beta chains presented below share a single source sample, sequenced in a study of early T cells in non-severe SARS-CoV-2 infection. Using its own MiXCR run on the 5' RACE reads, TCRdb lists one record per CDR3 protein. The sample has about 64,000 distinct CDR3 sequences, around 13% seen once. Specimen: whole blood. The receptors originated from an adult who was a healthcare worker with PCR-confirmed SARS-CoV-2 infection or an uninfected control (not recorded which).

Relative to its sample, this clonotype is medium-sized (0.01 to 0.1%). The chain employs TRBV4-1 and TRBJ2-7; the match to TRBD1 covers 8 bases. Germline CDR1 MGHRA, CDR2 YSYEKL. Losses at the gene ends were 0 bases for V and 6 bases for J; bases not matched to a gene: 1. The CDR3 runs 13 residues. The CDR3 sequence is CASSQEDRAEQYF. DNA of the CDR3: TGCGCCAGCAGCCAAGAGGACAGGGCCGAGCAGTACTTC.

Many counts were recorded for this clonotype. This chain links TRBV29-1 with TRBJ2-3; the match to TRBD2 covers 12 bases. The CDR3 totals 15 residues. J was trimmed by 2 bases and V by 1 base; bases with no gene match: 1. Germline lookup yields CDR1 SQVTM and CDR2 ANQGSEA. CDR3 residues: CSVEGTSGATDTQYF. DNA of the CDR3: TGCAGCGTTGAAGGGACTAGCGGGGCCACAGATACGCAGTATTTT.

CDR3 loop: CASSLWQGRSTDTQYF. In nucleotides, the CDR3 is TGTGCCAGCAGCTTGTGGCAGGGAAGGAGCACAGATACGCAGTATTTT. The V and J genes are TRBV5-4 and TRBJ2-3; tentatively, D is TRBD1 (5 bases). This CDR3 comprises 16 residues. The V gene lost 1 base and the J gene lost 0 bases, with 12 bases spanning the gap. The germline V gene encodes CDR1 SGHNT and CDR2 YYREEE (reference sequence).

This clonotype came up a few times. V gene TRBV5-1 combines with J gene TRBJ2-7; no clear D. Per germline, CDR1 SGHRS and CDR2 YFSETQ. V lost 0 bases and J 1 base, leaving 11 bases between the germline ends. This CDR3 comprises 15 residues. CDR3 region: CASSLGSSRSYEQYF. The CDR3, as DNA: TGCGCCAGCAGCTTGGGGTCCAGCAGATCCTACGAGCAGTACTTC. Combining the CDR3 with reference TRBV5-1 and TRBJ2-7 gives the whole variable domain KAGVTQTPRYLIKTRGQQVTLSCSPISGHRSVSWYQQTPGQGLQFLFEYFSETQRNKGNFPGRFSGRQFSNSRSEMNVSTLELGDSALYLCASSLGSSRSYEQYFGPGTRLTVT.

This clonotype was recorded many times. The V and J genes are TRBV10-3 and TRBJ2-1; 9 nucleotides match TRBD1. Germline-derived CDR1 and CDR2 are ENHRY and SYGVKD. The V segment lost 1 base and the J segment 1 base; nucleotides outside the gene matches: 11. The CDR3 is 19 residues long. The DNA of the CDR3 is TGTGCCATCAGTGAGTGGGGGACTGGGACAGGGAGTTCCTACAATGAGCAGTTCTTC. Its translation: CAISEWGTGTGSSYNEQFF.

V usage is TRBV30 and J usage is TRBJ1-4; D is undetermined. The CDR3 totals 14 residues. Trimming shortened V by 8 bases and J by 6 bases, and 19 bases separated the two germline ends. CDR1 and CDR2 (germline): GTSNPN, SVGIG (reference sequence). CDR3 DNA sequence: TGTGCCCGGTCAACGGGTTTCGGAGATGAAAAACTGTTTTTT. The encoded protein is CARSTGFGDEKLFF.

This clonotype was found a few times. The chain is built from TRBV20-1 and TRBJ2-5; TRBD1 is a possible D gene (6 bases). Germline loops: CDR1 DFQATT, CDR2 SNEGSKA (reference sequence). The CDR3 has 14 residues. The germline V and J ends were trimmed by 6 bases and 0 bases, with 14 bases remaining between them. The CDR3 DNA follows: TGCAGTGCGCTTCCTGGACAGAACCAAGAGACCCAGTACTTC. This translates into CSALPGQNQETQYF.

The chain combines TRBV4-1 with TRBJ2-7; TRBD1 agrees at 7 bases. CDR3 length equals 18 residues. The germline V gene has CDR1 MGHRA and CDR2 YSYEKL. The trim removed 3 bases at V and 5 bases at J, leaving 19 bases unmatched. CDR3 residues: CASSQLDLTGNYLNEQYF. For the CDR3, the DNA is TGCGCCAGCAGCCAGCTAGATTTGACAGGGAATTACTTGAACGAGCAGTACTTC.

The gene calls are TRBV5-1 and TRBJ2-7, with 8 nucleotides matching TRBD1. The CDR3 runs to 13 residues. Per the germline V gene, CDR1 is SGHRS and CDR2 is YFSETQ. V trimming: 5 bases; J trimming: 6 bases; junction bases outside the gene matches: 7. CDR3 loop: CASSPRGLSEQYF. DNA of the CDR3: TGCGCCAGCAGTCCCAGGGGGCTGAGCGAGCAGTACTTC.

The table lists this clonotype with a few counts. V and J are TRBV29-1 and TRBJ2-5; D is tentatively TRBD1 or TRBD2 (5 bases each). CDR1 and CDR2 (germline): SQVTM, ANQGSEA. Trimming took off 7 bases at V and 9 bases at J, with 21 bases between the two ends. The CDR3 spans 13 residues. This CDR3 reads CSAPGTPPVAQYF. For the CDR3, the DNA is TGCAGCGCGCCGGGGACCCCTCCGGTGGCCCAGTACTTC. The full variable domain, with the rest looked up from reference TRBV29-1 and TRBJ2-5, is SAVISQKPSRDICQRGTSLTIQCQVDSQVTMMFWYRQQPGQSLTLIATANQGSEATYESGFVIDKFPISRPNLTFSTLTVSNMSPEDSSIYLCSAPGTPPVAQYFGPGTRLLVL.

This clonotype was seen more than once but under ten times. The chain couples TRBV20-1 to TRBJ2-7, with 13 bases fitting TRBD2. V shed 5 bases, J shed 3 bases, and the junction held 1 base outside the gene matches. Germline V gene lookup returns CDR1 DFQATT and CDR2 SNEGSKA (reference sequence). The CDR3 is made up of 13 amino acids. The CDR3 DNA follows: TGCAGTGCTCGGACTAGCGGGGGCTACGAGCAGTACTTC. Translating gives CSARTSGGYEQYF.

The genes are TRBV6-2 or TRBV6-3 and TRBJ2-5; a possible D gene is TRBD2 (6 bases). The CDR3 is made up of 14 amino acids. Germline CDR1 reads MNHEY; CDR2 reads SVGEGT. Trimming stripped 2 bases from V and 7 bases from J, with 14 bases between. The CDR3 DNA reads as TGTGCCAGCAGTTACCGCCCCGGAGGGAGGACCCAGTACTTC. Translating it yields CASSYRPGGRTQYF.

This clonotype was seen a few times. The chain recombines TRBV3-1 with TRBJ1-3; no reliable D call. There are 15 residues in the CDR3. Trimming cost V 0 bases and J 0 bases, with 6 bases left between them. In germline, CDR1 is LGHDT, CDR2 YNNKEL (reference sequence). CDR3 loop: CASSQDRDSGNTIYF. CDR3 sequence (DNA): TGTGCCAGCAGCCAAGACCGGGACTCTGGAAACACCATATATTTT.

CDR3 protein: CASSFRQNNEKLFF. The CDR3 nucleotides read TGTGCCAGCAGCTTCAGACAGAATAATGAAAAACTGTTTTTT. The V gene is TRBV7-9, the J gene TRBJ1-4, with TRBD1 as a possible D gene (5 bases). CDR3 length: 14 residues. Trimming took 3 bases from V and 4 from J, leaving 9 bases between them. The germline V gene encodes CDR1 SEHNR and CDR2 FQNEAQ (reference sequence).

This chain joins TRBV7-2 and TRBJ2-7, with D perhaps TRBD2 (6 bases). The CDR3 has 15 amino acids. Germline V CDR1 and CDR2: SGHTA, FQGNSA. Trimming stripped 4 bases from V and 0 bases from J, with 13 bases between. DNA for the CDR3: TGTGCCAGCAGCTCCCCGGGACTGAGCTCCTACGAGCAGTACTTC. This codes for CASSSPGLSSYEQYF. Combining the CDR3 with reference TRBV7-2 and TRBJ2-7 gives the whole variable domain GAGVSQSPSNKVTEKGKDVELRCDPISGHTALYWYRQSLGQGLEFLIYFQGNSAPDKSGLPSDRFSAERTGGSVSTLTIQRTQQEDSAVYLCASSSPGLSSYEQYFGPGTRLTVT.

This clonotype has a handful of counts. Mismatch with germline at one junction end may stem from a read error. The genes are TRBV20-1 and TRBJ1-4; 8 nucleotides line up with TRBD1. CDR3 size: 14 residues. The germline V gene has CDR1 DFQATT and CDR2 SNEGSKA (reference sequence). The CDR3 DNA reads TGCAGTGCTTCTCTCGGGGGACAGGTCGCCTTGAGTCCCTTT. Its protein product is CSASLGGQVALSPF.

The V gene is TRBV10-3, the J gene TRBJ2-3; the match to TRBD2 covers 7 bases. CDR3 length: 12 residues. The J segment lost 7 bases and the V segment lost 4 bases, leaving 2 bases of the junction unmatched. Germline CDR1 is ENHRY and CDR2 is SYGVKD. CDR3 sequence (DNA): TGTGCCATCAGTGGGACTAGATATACGCAGTATTTT. Translated, it gives CAISGTRYTQYF.

There are many counts of this clonotype. This chain connects TRBV7-9 to TRBJ1-1; possibly TRBD1 for D (5 bases). V lost 2 bases to trimming and J lost 6 bases, with 10 bases between them. This CDR3 spans 13 amino acids. CDR1 and CDR2 (germline): SEHNR, FQNEAQ (reference sequence). CDR3 nucleotides: TGTGCCAGCAGCTTATTGGACAAGGCTGAAGCTTTCTTT. Encoded protein: CASSLLDKAEAFF. The full variable domain, in which reference TRBV7-9 and TRBJ1-1 provide the parts outside the CDR3, is DTGVSQNPRHKITKRGQNVTFRCDPISEHNRLYWYRQTLGQGPEFLTYFQNEAQLEKSRLLSDRFSAERPKGSFSTLEIQRTEQGDSAMYLCASSLLDKAEAFFGQGTRLTVV.

V is TRBV18 and J is TRBJ2-3, with TRBD1 identical over 7 bases. The junction had 1 base not matched to a gene; V was cut back by 5 bases and J by 2 bases. The CDR3 contains 13 residues. CDR1 and CDR2 from the germline V gene are KGHSH and LQKENI. The CDR3 sequence: CASSTGATDTQYF. Here the CDR3 DNA reads TGTGCCAGCTCAACAGGGGCCACAGATACGCAGTATTTT.

As DNA, the CDR3 is TGTGCCAGCTCACCGGGACGGCAAGAGACCCAGTACTTC. Translated: CASSPGRQETQYF. This chain joins TRBV18 and TRBJ2-5, with D possibly called TRBD1 or TRBD2 (5 bases each). The V end lost 3 bases, the J end lost 2 bases, and 7 bases lay between the germline ends. CDR3 length: 13 amino acids. Germline V CDR1 and CDR2: KGHSH, LQKENI.

This clonotype showed up many times. The chain recombines TRBV7-9 with TRBJ1-5, with TRBD1 matching 7 bases. CDR1 is SEHNR, CDR2 FQNEAQ, per germline (reference sequence). The CDR3 has 14 residues. J lost 4 bases, V lost 1 base, and 1 base had no gene match. CDR3 loop: CASSLEGQNQPQHF. Here the CDR3 DNA reads TGTGCCAGCAGCTTAGAGGGACAGAATCAGCCCCAGCATTTT.

In its sample, this clonotype was seen a few times. This chain links TRBV2 with TRBJ1-1; D might be TRBD1 (5 bases). Trimming left V 4 bases short and J 2 bases short, with 11 bases between. Per germline, CDR1 SNHLY and CDR2 FYNNEI. CDR3 size: 14 residues. For the CDR3, the DNA is TGTGCCAGCAGTGGAACCGACAGAAACACTGAAGCTTTCTTT. Translation gives CASSGTDRNTEAFF. The full variable domain, completed using reference TRBV2 and TRBJ1-1, is EPEVTQTPSHQVTQMGQEVILRCVPISNHLYFYWYRQILGQKVEFLVSFYNNEISEKSEIFDDQFSVERPDGSNFTLKIRSTKLEDSAMYFCASSGTDRNTEAFFGQGTRLTVV.

The rearrangement uses TRBV4-3 and TRBJ1-6, with D hard to call. V lost 0 bases, J lost 9 bases, and 12 bases lay in between. CDR1 LGHNA and CDR2 YSLEER come from the germline V gene. This CDR3 spans 15 amino acids. This chain's CDR3 is CASSQEGGFASPLHF. CDR3 sequence (DNA): TGCGCCAGCAGCCAAGAGGGCGGGTTCGCTTCACCCCTCCACTTT.

This clonotype was seen a handful of times. This chain uses TRBV3-1 with TRBJ2-7, with D tentatively TRBD1 or TRBD2 (5 bases each). This CDR3 is built from 13 residues. Trimming removed 4 bases from V and 5 bases from J, with 12 bases in between. Germline V gene sequence: CDR1 LGHDT, CDR2 YNNKEL (reference sequence). The CDR3 DNA follows: TGTGCCAGCAGCCCAACCGGGACCCACGAGCAGTACTTC. Translated, it gives CASSPTGTHEQYF.

This chain uses TRBV5-1 with TRBJ2-3; the match to TRBD2 covers 7 bases. V lost 6 bases to trimming and J lost 10 bases; unmatched junction nucleotides: 5. Germline CDR1 and CDR2: SGHRS and YFSETQ. The CDR3 has 11 residues. CDR3 nucleotide sequence: TGCGCCAGCACTACTAGCGAGGCGCAGTATTTT. As protein: CASTTSEAQYF.

The chain joins TRBV11-2 to TRBJ1-4; D remains ambiguous. The germline gives CDR1 SGHAT, CDR2 FQNNGV. The CDR3 runs 15 residues. V shed 1 base and J shed 7 bases, with 13 bases lying between them. The CDR3 sequence is CASSLVGISSEKLFF. In DNA, the CDR3 is TGTGCCAGCAGCTTAGTCGGAATTTCTAGTGAAAAACTGTTTTTT.

The chain uses TRBV10-3 and TRBJ2-7; TRBD1 agrees at 8 bases. Germline trimming cut 3 bases from V and 3 bases from J; bases unmatched to any gene: 4. Germline V gene sequence: CDR1 ENHRY, CDR2 SYGVKD. This CDR3 region has 14 residues. The CDR3 is CAISDSGGFYEQYF. The CDR3 region has the DNA TGTGCCATCAGTGACTCAGGGGGCTTCTACGAGCAGTACTTC.

In this sample, this clonotype turned up many times. This chain uses TRBV5-1 with TRBJ2-5; perhaps D is TRBD1 or TRBD2 (5 bases each). V was trimmed by 4 bases and J by 5 bases, leaving 12 bases between them. The CDR3 is made up of 13 amino acids. Germline CDR1 SGHRS, CDR2 YFSETQ. The CDR3 reads CASSRGFGETQYF. The DNA of the CDR3 is TGCGCCAGCAGCCGGGGCTTCGGGGAGACCCAGTACTTC.

The V call is TRBV6-1, the J call TRBJ2-7, with 11 bases that match TRBD1. J was trimmed by 3 bases and V by 6 bases; bases with no gene match: 7. In germline, CDR1 is MNHNS, CDR2 SASEGT. The CDR3 is 15 residues long. The CDR3 spells CASSFSGTGGYEQYF. The CDR3 DNA reads as TGTGCCAGCAGCTTCTCCGGGACAGGGGGCTACGAGCAGTACTTC.

The V call is TRBV25-1, the J call TRBJ1-6, with D uncertain. V lost 4 bases to trimming and J lost 7 bases, with 11 bases between them. The germline CDR1 and CDR2 sequences are MGHDK and SYGVNS. The CDR3 has 14 amino acids. As DNA, the CDR3 is TGTGCCAGCAGTGTCCCGGGTCCCAATTCACCCCTCCACTTT. As protein: CASSVPGPNSPLHF.